This T cell receptor (beta chain) was identified during a study of T cell clonotyping in hematopoietic cell transplantation. Of note for this clone: Its matching antigen is unknown.

Some clones are missing from TCRdb's copy, which holds only in-frame ones; the method was immunoSEQ multiplex PCR. The sample lists around 37,000 clones; roughly 96% were seen once. This CDR3 has 14 amino acids. Germline CDR1 SNHLY, CDR2 FYNNEI. The J segment lost 8 bases and the V segment lost 5 bases, leaving 8 bases of the junction unmatched. Study findings and constraints: After transplant, recipient diversity fell while pathologically expanded clonotypes grew through day 180. Higher Inverse Simpson Index values in graft donor and pretransplant recipient predicted broader posttransplant TCR diversity. At the given depth, recipient repertoires were over 95% de novo clonotypes. No sorting was done, leaving CD4 and CD8 contributions mixed.

This chain connects TRBV2 to TRBJ1-2; 10 nucleotides match TRBD1. The material sequenced was peripheral blood mononuclear cells. The source of this sequence is a man younger than 45 in good health. Some clones in this sample may be carry-over from other donors' samples. The CDR3 protein is CASSPTGQGEGYTF. DNA for the CDR3: TGTGCCAGCAGTCCCACAGGACAGGGGGAAGGCTACACCTTC.